What follows are 21 T cell receptor beta chains derived from one specimen sequenced in a study of blood T cell repertoires in COVID-19. Profiling relied on immunoSEQ multiplex PCR, and the TCRdb table lists in-frame clones only, not all of them. The sample lists about 200,000 clones; about 85% were seen once. The specimen was peripheral blood. These TCRs come from a man in his sixties with active or convalescent COVID-19.

The table lists this clone with a count of one. The V gene is TRBV7-5, the J gene TRBJ1-4; the table names TRBD1, a call not compared with the DNA. TRBV7-5 is labeled a pseudogene. This CDR3 contains 16 residues. The CDR3 nucleotides read TGTGCCAGAAGCCATAGAGAGGGGGCGTCTAATGAAAAACTGTTTTTT. Its protein product is CARSHREGASNEKLFF.

This sequence joins TRBV4-2 and TRBJ1-5; TRBD1 matches 9 bases. Trimming took 0 bases from V and 4 from J; bases not matched to a gene: 1. CDR1 is LGHNA, CDR2 YNFKEQ, per germline. CDR3 length: 15 amino acids. The CDR3 DNA is TGTGCCAGCAGCCAAGAGGGGACAGGGAATCAGCCCCAGCATTTT. Its translation: CASSQEGTGNQPQHF.

The chain couples TRBV10-1 to TRBJ2-5, with 13 bases identical to TRBD2. This CDR3 has 16 amino acids. Trimming removed 3 bases from V and 1 base from J; junction bases left unmatched: 2. CDR1 is WNHNN and CDR2 is SYGVQD in the germline V gene (reference sequence). CDR3: CASSEGTSGTQETQYF. CDR3 nucleotide sequence: TGCGCCAGCAGTGAAGGGACTAGCGGGACCCAAGAGACCCAGTACTTC.

The count of this clone is one. The rearrangement joins TRBV5-1 to TRBJ1-2; 8 nucleotides match TRBD1. The CDR3 loop spans 16 amino acids. The V gene end was trimmed by 1 base and the J gene end by 3 bases; junction bases not matched to a gene: 8. Germline assignment: CDR1 SGHRS and CDR2 YFSETQ. Here the CDR3 DNA reads TGCGCCAGCAGCTTGAGGACAGGGACGGCTCACTATGGCTACACCTTC. Translated: CASSLRTGTAHYGYTF.

This clone was seen just once. V and J are TRBV5-4 and TRBJ1-2; TRBD1 is a possible D gene (5 bases). Germline V lookup: CDR1 SGHNT, CDR2 YYREEE (reference sequence). The CDR3 runs 13 residues. Trimming stripped 0 bases from V and 7 bases from J, with 10 bases between. The CDR3 is CASSLVSGSGYTF. The CDR3 bases are TGTGCCAGCAGCTTGGTTTCAGGGTCTGGCTACACCTTC.

The chain employs TRBV9 and TRBJ2-2; D is possibly TRBD2 (6 bases). Germline V CDR1 and CDR2: SGDLS, YYNGEE. V lost 5 bases and J lost 1, with 9 bases in between. The CDR3 loop spans 14 amino acids. The CDR3 bases are TGTGCCAGCAGGGGAGGACAGAACACCGGGGAGCTGTTTTTT. Its protein product is CASRGGQNTGELFF.

Notes on this clone: A read error may produce the germline difference seen at one junction end. The V and J genes are TRBV11-2 and TRBJ2-7; TRBD1 agrees at 7 bases. Germline CDR1 and CDR2: SGHAT and FQNNGV. The CDR3 spans 11 residues. The CDR3 is CASSRGDSFLF. The CDR3 bases are TGTGCCAGCAGCCGTGGGGACAGCTTTCTCTTC.

This clone was recorded a few times. This chain connects TRBV2 to TRBJ2-7, with 7 bases aligning to TRBD1. This CDR3 region has 14 residues. After removal of 4 bases from V and 0 bases from J, the junction contained 3 bases not matched to a gene. Germline-derived CDR1 and CDR2 are SNHLY and FYNNEI. The DNA for the CDR3 is TGTGCCAGCAGTGTGGGACAGTACTCCTACGAGCAGTACTTC. Translating it yields CASSVGQYSYEQYF.

This chain links TRBV7-2 with TRBJ2-5, with D unresolved. The CDR3 extends over 14 amino acids. V was cut by 2 bases and J by 3 bases, with 10 bases left in between. CDR1 SGHTA and CDR2 FQGNSA come from the germline V gene. The CDR3 reads CASSLFTSEETQYF. The DNA of the CDR3 is TGTGCCAGCAGCTTATTTACGAGCGAAGAGACCCAGTACTTC.

The chain combines TRBV7-3 with TRBJ2-1; TRBD2 matches at 12 bases. The CDR3 sequence is 19 residues long. Per germline, CDR1 SGHTA and CDR2 FQGTGA. V lost 5 bases to trimming and J lost 5 bases; unmatched junction nucleotides: 16. The CDR3 DNA follows: TGTGCCAGCAGCCCGAGACAAGGCCTACTAGCGGGGGGCAACAATGAGCAGTTCTTC. Amino acids: CASSPRQGLLAGGNNEQFF. Looking up the rest from reference TRBV7-3 and TRBJ2-1 gives the full variable domain: GAGVSQTPSNKVTEKGKYVELRCDPISGHTALYWYRQSLGQGPEFLIYFQGTGAADDSGLPNDRFFAVRPEGSVSTLKIQRTERGDSAVYLCASSPRQGLLAGGNNEQFFGPGTRLTVL.

The rearrangement uses TRBV2 and TRBJ2-3, with D tentatively TRBD2 (5 bases). This CDR3 has 15 amino acids. V gave up 3 bases and J gave up 0 bases, with 10 bases separating them. The germline V gene encodes CDR1 SNHLY and CDR2 FYNNEI. Here the CDR3 reads CASSEAGLSTDTQYF. CDR3 nucleotides: TGTGCCAGCAGTGAGGCGGGTCTCAGCACAGATACGCAGTATTTT.

This chain connects TRBV19 to TRBJ1-1; no reliable D call. The CDR3 runs to 16 residues. Per the germline V gene, CDR1 is LNHDA and CDR2 is SQIVND (reference sequence). The V end was cut by 4 bases, the J end by 0 bases, with 15 bases between. The CDR3 coding sequence is TGTGCCAGTAGTACCACCCTGACACAGATGAACACTGAAGCTTTCTTT. As protein: CASSTTLTQMNTEAFF.

The chain combines TRBV6-2 or TRBV6-3 with TRBJ2-2; D ambiguous. The V end was cut by 3 bases, the J end by 5 bases, with 10 bases between. CDR3 size: 14 residues. Germline V gene sequence: CDR1 MNHEY, CDR2 SVGEGT. The CDR3 nucleotides are TGTGCCAGCAGTTATGGCAGAGGTACCGGGGAGCTGTTTTTT. Its translation is CASSYGRGTGELFF.

The chain carries TRBV28 and TRBJ1-5; 7 bases match TRBD1. The trim removed 6 bases at V and 6 bases at J, leaving 8 bases unmatched. The CDR3 sequence is 14 residues long. Germline-derived CDR1 and CDR2 are MDHEN and SYDVKM. As DNA, the CDR3 is TGTGCCAGCAGAAGACAGGGTTCAGGTCAGCCCCAGCATTTT. Translated: CASRRQGSGQPQHF.

The chain has TRBV14 and TRBJ2-7; 9 bases align to TRBD1. The V gene's germline CDR1 is SGHDN and CDR2 FVKESK. After removal of 1 base from V and 7 bases from J, the junction contained 2 bases not matched to a gene. This CDR3 is 13 amino acids long. CDR3: CASSQAGTGEQYF. CDR3 nucleotides: TGTGCCAGCAGCCAAGCGGGGACAGGGGAGCAGTACTTC.

The rearrangement joins TRBV4-1 to TRBJ2-7; maybe TRBD1 (5 bases). There are 16 residues in the CDR3. The V gene's germline CDR1 is MGHRA and CDR2 YSYEKL. Trimming took 4 bases from V and 0 from J, leaving 16 bases between them. CDR3 in DNA: TGCGCCAGCAGCCCGCGTCCACAGGAGAGCTCCTACGAGCAGTACTTC. Translation: CASSPRPQESSYEQYF.

This clone was detected once. The chain recombines TRBV4-1 with TRBJ2-1, with D tentatively TRBD1 (5 bases). V lost 1 base to trimming and J lost 2 bases, with 12 bases between them. CDR1 and CDR2 from the germline V gene are MGHRA and YSYEKL. This CDR3 comprises 16 residues. The CDR3 DNA reads TGCGCCAGCAGCCAAGGGGGCAAACTTACCTACAATGAGCAGTTCTTC. Its protein is CASSQGGKLTYNEQFF.

The V gene is TRBV21-1, the J gene TRBJ2-7; the D segment call TRBD1 is taken from the table without a DNA check. TRBV21-1 is assigned pseudogene status. The CDR3 contains 15 residues. The CDR3 DNA reads TGTGCCAGCATCGTAGACAGGGGTATGCCCTACGAGCAGTACTTC. Translated: CASIVDRGMPYEQYF.

This clone was seen a few times. The chain is built from TRBV7-3 and TRBJ2-5, with 8 positions matching TRBD2. Germline V gene sequence: CDR1 SGHTA, CDR2 FQGTGA. CDR3 length: 14 amino acids. The V segment lost 5 bases and the J segment 4 bases; nucleotides outside the gene matches: 6. This CDR3 is CASSMTSAGETQYF. The DNA for the CDR3 is TGTGCCAGCAGCATGACTAGCGCCGGAGAGACCCAGTACTTC.

V gene TRBV5-1 combines with J gene TRBJ2-1; D remains ambiguous. V was shortened by 2 bases and J by 8 bases, with 5 bases between the two germline ends. CDR3 length: 11 residues. Germline-derived CDR1 and CDR2 are SGHRS and YFSETQ. The CDR3 loop is CASSLDYEQFF. In DNA, the CDR3 is TGCGCCAGCAGCTTAGACTATGAGCAGTTCTTC.

The chain uses TRBV27 and TRBJ1-5; 11 bases agree with TRBD1. The V gene's germline CDR1 is MNHEY and CDR2 SMNVEV (reference sequence). This CDR3 region has 16 residues. Trimming took 4 bases from V and 3 from J; bases not matched to a gene: 5. The CDR3: CASSSGTGGTNQPQHF. DNA for the CDR3: TGTGCCAGCAGTTCGGGGACAGGGGGTACCAATCAGCCCCAGCATTTT.